This T cell receptor (beta chain) was observed in a study of long-term antiretroviral therapy in people with HIV. Study-level points and caveats: Investigators report no available data on ART adherence, viral resistance or therapy changes.

The V end was cut by 0 bases, the J end by 3 bases, with 12 bases between. This CDR3 has 16 residues. The V gene's germline CDR1 is MNHEY and CDR2 SVGAGI. Comment on this clone: As yet, its antigen is unknown.

A v3.0 immunoSEQ assay was performed at survey level. Per-sample TRB depth target: roughly 35,000-50,000 T-cell genomes. Generated by immunoSEQ multiplex PCR, the TCRdb table keeps only in-frame clones and is missing some. The sample lists 29,000 or so clones; almost 95% were seen once. V gene TRBV6-5 combines with J gene TRBJ2-1; a possible D gene is TRBD2 (5 bases). The starting material was unsorted PBMCs, obtained 7.4 years after starting antiretroviral therapy. This TCR came from a man in his forties or fifties with HIV. The CDR3 here is CASSYSRTVVYNEQFF. CDR3 bases: TGTGCCAGCAGTTACTCACGGACTGTTGTCTACAATGAGCAGTTCTTC.